Each of the 29 T cell receptor beta chains below was sequenced from the same sample in a study of T cell responses to AZD1222 COVID-19 vaccine. Profiled with immunoSEQ multiplex PCR; TCRdb holds only in-frame clones, not every one. The table lists 150,000 to 200,000 clones, 87% of them singletons. Material: peripheral blood, obtained on day 0 of MenACWY control vaccination. The receptor set was obtained from an adult in good health.

V gene TRBV9 combines with J gene TRBJ1-1; no definite D call. The V gene lost 0 bases and the J gene lost 10 bases, with 16 bases spanning the gap. In germline, CDR1 is SGDLS, CDR2 YYNGEE. The CDR3 totals 14 residues. The CDR3 loop is CASSVAGSTSRAFF. The CDR3 DNA reads as TGTGCCAGCAGCGTAGCTGGCTCTACTTCCCGAGCTTTCTTT. The full variable domain, with the rest looked up from reference TRBV9 and TRBJ1-1, is DSGVTQTPKHLITATGQRVTLRCSPRSGDLSVYWYQQSLDQGLQFLIQYYNGEERAKGNILERFSAQQFPDLHSELNLSSLELGDSALYFCASSVAGSTSRAFFGQGTRLTVV.

The sample holds a few counts of this clone. CDR3 protein: CASSWGRMNTEAFF. The DNA for the CDR3 is TGTGCCAGCAGCTGGGGACGGATGAACACTGAAGCTTTCTTT. The V gene is TRBV13, the J gene TRBJ1-1, with a weak D call TRBD1 (5 bases). Germline CDR1 PRHDT, CDR2 FYEKMQ (reference sequence). V lost 4 bases, J lost 0 bases, and 9 bases lay in between. The CDR3 loop spans 14 amino acids. The variable domain in full, with the rest retrieved from reference TRBV13 and TRBJ1-1, is AAGVIQSPRHLIKEKRETATLKCYPIPRHDTVYWYQQGPGQDPQFLISFYEKMQSDKGSIPDRFSAQQFSDYHSELNMSSLELGDSALYFCASSWGRMNTEAFFGQGTRLTVV.

The V gene is TRBV7-9, the J gene TRBJ2-2; the D is unclear. Trimming removed 2 bases from V and 1 base from J, with 8 bases in between. From germline, CDR1 is SEHNR and CDR2 FQNEAQ (reference sequence). The CDR3 extends over 15 amino acids. In DNA form, the CDR3 reads TGTGCCAGCAGCTTAAAAGGGCTGAACACCGGGGAGCTGTTTTTT. Translated, it gives CASSLKGLNTGELFF.

The V gene is TRBV5-1, the J gene TRBJ2-7, with a possible D match to TRBD2 (5 bases). The germline V and J ends were trimmed by 6 bases and 0 bases, with 13 bases remaining between them. From germline, CDR1 is SGHRS and CDR2 YFSETQ. The CDR3 covers 14 residues. The CDR3 protein is CASTPGITSYEQYF. CDR3 in DNA: TGCGCCAGCACGCCCGGGATCACCTCCTACGAGCAGTACTTC.

This clone has only one observation. This chain links TRBV9 with TRBJ2-7; TRBD2 aligns across 9 bases. Germline CDR1 and CDR2: SGDLS and YYNGEE. The length of the CDR3 is 12 residues. J lost 7 bases, V lost 3 bases, and 2 bases had no gene match. The CDR3 DNA is TGTGCCAGCAGCGGAGCGGGAGGAGAGCAGTACTTC. Its protein product is CASSGAGGEQYF.

A single count supports this clone. The chain is built from TRBV27 and TRBJ2-2; TRBD2 matches at 8 bases. Germline loops: CDR1 MNHEY, CDR2 SMNVEV (reference sequence). The CDR3 contains 15 residues. V dropped 2 bases and J dropped 8; count of bases not matched to a gene: 7. CDR3 sequence (DNA): TGTGCCAGCAGTTTAAGGCTAGCGGGTAGGGGGGAGCTGTTTTTT. Amino acids: CASSLRLAGRGELFF.

The chain couples TRBV28 to TRBJ2-2; TRBD1 matches at 7 bases. In germline, CDR1 is MDHEN, CDR2 SYDVKM. The ends lost 6 bases at V and 5 bases at J; junction bases unmatched: 9. There are 15 residues in the CDR3. The CDR3 DNA is TGTGCCAGCAGGGAAAGGGGGCTTAGGACCGGGGAGCTGTTTTTT. Translation gives CASRERGLRTGELFF.

V is TRBV10-3 and J is TRBJ2-7, with D perhaps matching TRBD2 (6 bases). Trimming shortened V by 3 bases and J by 1 base, and 10 bases separated the two germline ends. CDR1 is ENHRY, CDR2 SYGVKD, per germline. The CDR3 has 14 amino acids. The CDR3, as DNA: TGTGCCATCAGTGATAGCGGAGGTTCCTACGAGCAGTACTTC. Translating gives CAISDSGGSYEQYF.

CDR3 protein: CAWRFDSKLGYTF. CDR3 coding DNA: TGTGCCTGGAGGTTCGACAGCAAGCTCGGCTACACCTTC. This chain joins TRBV30 and TRBJ1-2, with a tentative D call TRBD1 (5 bases). The CDR3 contains 13 residues. Germline V gene data show CDR1 as GTSNPN and CDR2 as SVGIG (reference sequence). V was shortened by 3 bases and J by 8 bases, with 16 bases between the two germline ends.

The chain recombines TRBV12-3 or TRBV12-4 with TRBJ2-7, with TRBD1 matching over 8 bases. There are 13 residues in the CDR3. The V and J ends lost 6 bases and 3 bases, in that order; junction bases with no gene match: 4. The CDR3 reads CASSGQGVYEQYF. The CDR3 DNA is TGTGCCAGCAGCGGACAGGGAGTCTACGAGCAGTACTTC.

The rearrangement links TRBV5-4 to TRBJ1-3; 7 bases are a match to TRBD1. Germline loops: CDR1 SGHNT, CDR2 YYREEE (reference sequence). The CDR3 consists of 16 residues. V was clipped by 0 bases and J by 2 bases; unmatched bases: 5. The CDR3 sequence: CASSLGQGQAGNTIYF. DNA for the CDR3: TGTGCCAGCAGCTTGGGCCAAGGACAGGCTGGAAACACCATATATTTT.

The V call is TRBV6-5, the J call TRBJ2-7; the D gene is possibly TRBD1 (6 bases). V was pared by 7 bases and J by 5 bases, with 9 bases between. Germline values: CDR1 MNHEY, CDR2 SVGAGI. The CDR3 runs 11 residues. CDR3 nucleotide sequence: TGTGCCAGCACCACAGGGAACGAGCAGTACTTC. It codes for CASTTGNEQYF.

This clone has more than one count but fewer than ten. V and J are TRBV4-3 and TRBJ2-3, with unresolved D. The V end lost 3 bases, the J end lost 10 bases, and 11 bases lay between the germline ends. Germline CDR1 is LGHNA and CDR2 is YSLEER. This CDR3 is built from 12 residues. The CDR3: CASSQSNGAQYF. The CDR3 DNA follows: TGCGCCAGCAGCCAGTCAAACGGTGCGCAGTATTTT.

This chain joins TRBV5-8 and TRBJ1-1; D not resolved. V was clipped by 0 bases and J by 5 bases, with 11 bases between them. This CDR3 is 14 amino acids long. Germline-derived CDR1 and CDR2 are SGHTS and YDEGEE. CDR3 in amino acids: CASSLGQGRTEAFF. In nucleotides, the CDR3 is TGTGCCAGCAGCTTGGGGCAAGGGCGGACTGAAGCTTTCTTT.

The chain recombines TRBV2 with TRBJ2-3; 8 positions agree with TRBD1. The germline CDR1 and CDR2 sequences are SNHLY and FYNNEI. This CDR3 comprises 15 residues. V was clipped by 7 bases and J by 3 bases; unmatched bases: 9. The CDR3, as DNA: TGTGCCAGCACCAGGGGGCGGGTTGGTACAGATACGCAGTATTTT. Translating it yields CASTRGRVGTDTQYF.

This clone was picked up a small number of times. The CDR3 DNA sequence: TGTGCCAGCAGCCAGGGGGCAAATGGCTACACCTTC. Translated: CASSQGANGYTF. This chain connects TRBV28 to TRBJ1-2, with TRBD1 matching over 8 bases. This CDR3 has 12 amino acids. The V segment lost 6 bases and the J segment 6 bases; nucleotides outside the gene matches: 3. Germline V gene sequence: CDR1 MDHEN, CDR2 SYDVKM.

This sequence joins TRBV24-1 and TRBJ1-4; D remains unclear. This CDR3 comprises 15 residues. Germline values: CDR1 KGHDR, CDR2 SFDVKD. Trimming cost V 2 bases and J 0 bases, with 6 bases left between them. The CDR3 DNA reads TGTGCCACCAGTGATTCCACGGCAACTAATGAAAAACTGTTTTTT. Amino acid sequence: CATSDSTATNEKLFF.

V usage is TRBV5-1 and J usage is TRBJ2-7; 8 positions match TRBD1. The CDR3 is 13 residues long. The V and J ends lost 4 bases and 2 bases, in that order; junction bases with no gene match: 2. In germline, CDR1 is SGHRS, CDR2 YFSETQ. CDR3: CASSGQGAYEQYF. The DNA for the CDR3 is TGCGCCAGCAGCGGACAGGGTGCCTACGAGCAGTACTTC.

This clone is a singleton in its sample. This rearrangement joins TRBV30 to TRBJ1-6; 11 bases match TRBD1. This CDR3 has 17 amino acids. J gave up 3 bases and V 8 bases, and 12 bases lay outside the gene matches. CDR1 GTSNPN and CDR2 SVGIG come from the germline V gene (reference sequence). CDR3 in DNA: TGTGCCAGAAGGGACAGGGGGGAAACGTTCTATAATTCACCCCTCCACTTT. Translating it yields CARRDRGETFYNSPLHF.

The chain is built from TRBV6-1 and TRBJ2-2, with 9 nucleotides matching TRBD2. The CDR3 spans 15 residues. Germline loops: CDR1 MNHNS, CDR2 SASEGT. After removal of 2 bases from V and 5 bases from J, the junction contained 3 bases not matched to a gene. CDR3 nucleotide sequence: TGTGCCAGCAGTGAAATAGCGGGAGAAACCGGGGAGCTGTTTTTT. This encodes CASSEIAGETGELFF.

The CDR3 reads CASRAVSGANVLTF. The CDR3, as DNA: TGCGCCAGCAGGGCAGTCTCTGGGGCCAACGTCCTGACTTTC. The chain carries TRBV5-1 and TRBJ2-6; D remains unclear. Germline V lookup: CDR1 SGHRS, CDR2 YFSETQ. This CDR3 comprises 14 residues. Between the trimmed V and J ends, which lost 5 bases and 0 bases, there was a span of 6 bases.

The rearrangement links TRBV6-5 to TRBJ2-7; TRBD1 matches at 8 bases. Per the germline V gene, CDR1 is MNHEY and CDR2 is SVGAGI. V shed 7 bases, J shed 0 bases, and the junction held 8 bases outside the gene matches. The CDR3 loop spans 15 amino acids. The CDR3 DNA follows: TGTGCCAGCAACACTGGACAGGGATTCTCCTACGAGCAGTACTTC. It specifies CASNTGQGFSYEQYF.

The chain's CDR3 is CASSRTGGNTEAFF. In nucleotides, the CDR3 is TGTGCCAGCAGTAGAACAGGGGGGAACACTGAAGCTTTCTTT. This chain uses TRBV27 with TRBJ1-1; 8 nucleotides agree with TRBD1. The CDR3 length is 14 residues. Germline trimming cut 5 bases from V and 1 base from J; bases unmatched to any gene: 3. Germline V gene data show CDR1 as MNHEY and CDR2 as SMNVEV (reference sequence).

V is TRBV18 and J is TRBJ1-3; D call uncertain. Looked up from germline, CDR1 is KGHSH and CDR2 is LQKENI. V was pared by 3 bases and J by 8 bases, with 11 bases between. The CDR3 totals 13 residues. The CDR3 protein is CASSPTIVDTIYF. In DNA form, the CDR3 reads TGTGCCAGCTCACCCACTATTGTCGACACCATATATTTT.

This chain connects TRBV29-1 to TRBJ1-2; D call uncertain. Germline V CDR1 and CDR2: SQVTM, ANQGSEA. CDR3 size: 12 residues. The V end lost 5 bases, the J end lost 6 bases, and 13 bases lay between the germline ends. The CDR3 DNA follows: TGCAGCGTTCTGGGGAACGGCAATGGCTACACCTTC. Amino acid sequence: CSVLGNGNGYTF.

V and J are TRBV27 and TRBJ1-2; 10 bases agree with TRBD1. The CDR3 loop spans 15 amino acids. Germline assignment: CDR1 MNHEY and CDR2 SMNVEV (reference sequence). V lost 6 bases, J lost 1 base, and 5 bases stayed unmatched. In DNA, the CDR3 is TGTGCCAGCAGACAGACAGGGGGCGATAACTATGGCTACACCTTC. Translation gives CASRQTGGDNYGYTF.

The CDR3 DNA sequence: TGTGCCAGACTAGCTAGGGGGAGGGCCGGCGCAGATACGCAGTATTTT. Amino acids: CARLARGRAGADTQYF. V usage is TRBV10-3 and J usage is TRBJ2-3; TRBD2 is a possible D gene (7 bases). Deletions cut 10 bases from V and 4 bases from J, with 24 bases between. Germline CDR1 ENHRY, CDR2 SYGVKD. The CDR3 contains 16 residues.

This clone was recorded only once. This chain links TRBV12-3 or TRBV12-4 with TRBJ2-7, with a possible D match to TRBD1 (6 bases). With 3 bases removed from V and 3 bases from J, the gap between germline ends came to 9 bases. CDR3 size: 13 residues. CDR3 nucleotide sequence: TGTGCCAGCAGTTTCTCACAGGGCTACGAGCAGTACTTC. Its translation: CASSFSQGYEQYF.

The CDR3 protein is CASSLESVPYNEQFF. CDR3 bases: TGTGCCAGCAGCCTCGAATCGGTACCTTACAATGAGCAGTTCTTC. The V and J genes are TRBV3-1 (or the pseudogene TRBV3-2) and TRBJ2-1, with D unresolved. Germline V gene sequence: CDR1 LGHDT, CDR2 YNNKEL (reference sequence). The CDR3 spans 15 residues. The V end was cut by 4 bases, the J end by 4 bases, with 14 bases between.